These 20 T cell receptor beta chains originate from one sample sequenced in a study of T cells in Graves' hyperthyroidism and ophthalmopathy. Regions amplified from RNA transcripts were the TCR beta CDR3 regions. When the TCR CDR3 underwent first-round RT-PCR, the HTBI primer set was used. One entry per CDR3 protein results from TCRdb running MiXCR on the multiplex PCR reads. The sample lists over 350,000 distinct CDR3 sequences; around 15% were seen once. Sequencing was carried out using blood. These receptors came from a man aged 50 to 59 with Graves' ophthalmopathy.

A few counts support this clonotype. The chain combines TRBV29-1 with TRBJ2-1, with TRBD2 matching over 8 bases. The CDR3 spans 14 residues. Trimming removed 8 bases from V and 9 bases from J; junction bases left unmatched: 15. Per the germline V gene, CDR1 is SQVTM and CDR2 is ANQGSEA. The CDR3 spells CSYGAFSGTGEQFF. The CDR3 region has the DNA TGCAGCTACGGGGCATTTAGCGGGACGGGTGAGCAGTTCTTC.

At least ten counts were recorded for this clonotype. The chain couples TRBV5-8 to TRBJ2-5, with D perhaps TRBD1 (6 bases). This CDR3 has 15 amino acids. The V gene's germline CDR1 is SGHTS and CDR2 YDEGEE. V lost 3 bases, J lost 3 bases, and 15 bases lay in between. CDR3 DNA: TGTGCCAGCAGCTCCCTTGAAAGGACAGAAGAGACCCAGTACTTC. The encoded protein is CASSSLERTEETQYF.

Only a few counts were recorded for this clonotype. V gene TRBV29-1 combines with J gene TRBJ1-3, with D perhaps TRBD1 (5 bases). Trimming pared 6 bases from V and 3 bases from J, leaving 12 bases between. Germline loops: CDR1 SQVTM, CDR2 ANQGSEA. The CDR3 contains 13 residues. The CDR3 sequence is CSVGATFGNTIYF. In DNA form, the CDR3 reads TGCAGCGTCGGGGCCACATTTGGAAACACCATATATTTT.

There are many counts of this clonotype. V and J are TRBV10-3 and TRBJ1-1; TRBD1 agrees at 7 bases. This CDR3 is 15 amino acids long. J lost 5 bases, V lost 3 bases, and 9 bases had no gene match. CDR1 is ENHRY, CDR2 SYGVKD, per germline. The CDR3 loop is CAISDPTGKGTEAFF. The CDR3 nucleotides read TGTGCCATCAGTGACCCGACAGGGAAAGGGACTGAAGCTTTCTTT.

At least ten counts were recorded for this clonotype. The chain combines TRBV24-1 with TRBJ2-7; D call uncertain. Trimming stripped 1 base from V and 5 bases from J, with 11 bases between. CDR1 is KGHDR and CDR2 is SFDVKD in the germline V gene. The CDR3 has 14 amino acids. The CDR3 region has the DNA TGTGCCACCAGTGATTTTAGGCATACGGACGAGCAGTACTTC. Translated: CATSDFRHTDEQYF.

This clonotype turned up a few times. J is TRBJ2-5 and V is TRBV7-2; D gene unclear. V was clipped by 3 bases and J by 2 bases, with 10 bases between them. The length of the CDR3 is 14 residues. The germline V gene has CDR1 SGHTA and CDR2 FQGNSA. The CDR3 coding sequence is TGTGCCAGCAGCTTGGAGTGGGGACAAGAGACCCAGTACTTC. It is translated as CASSLEWGQETQYF.

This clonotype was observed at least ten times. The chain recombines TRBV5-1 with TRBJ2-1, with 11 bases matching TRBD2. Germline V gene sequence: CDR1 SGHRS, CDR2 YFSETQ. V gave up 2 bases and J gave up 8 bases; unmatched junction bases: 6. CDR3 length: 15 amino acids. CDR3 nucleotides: TGCGCCAGCAGCTTCGGGACTAGCGGTGGTGATGAGCAGTTCTTC. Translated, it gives CASSFGTSGGDEQFF.

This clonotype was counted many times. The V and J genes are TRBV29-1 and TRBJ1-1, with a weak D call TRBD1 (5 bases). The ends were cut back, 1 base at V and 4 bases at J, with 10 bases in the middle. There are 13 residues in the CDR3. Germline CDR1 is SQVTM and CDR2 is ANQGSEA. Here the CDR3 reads CSVEVGGSTEAFF. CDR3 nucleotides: TGCAGCGTTGAAGTCGGGGGAAGCACTGAAGCTTTCTTT.

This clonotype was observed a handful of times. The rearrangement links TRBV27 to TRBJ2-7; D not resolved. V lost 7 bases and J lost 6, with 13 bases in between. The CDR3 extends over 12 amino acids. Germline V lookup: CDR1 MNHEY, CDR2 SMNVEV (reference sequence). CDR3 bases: TGTGCCAGCACATCGTATTCTGGCGAGCAGTACTTC. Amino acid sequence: CASTSYSGEQYF.

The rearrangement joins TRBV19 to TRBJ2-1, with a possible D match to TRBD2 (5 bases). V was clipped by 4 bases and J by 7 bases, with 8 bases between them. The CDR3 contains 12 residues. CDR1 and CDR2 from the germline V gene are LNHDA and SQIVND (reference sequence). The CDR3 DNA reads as TGTGCCAGTAGTACGAGCGGAAATGAGCAGTTCTTC. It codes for CASSTSGNEQFF.

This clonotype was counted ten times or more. The CDR3 spells CASSENRRGNYGYTF. The CDR3 DNA reads as TGTGCCAGCAGTGAAAATCGGCGGGGAAACTATGGCTACACCTTC. The chain links TRBV6-1 to TRBJ1-2; D is unresolved. From germline, CDR1 is MNHNS and CDR2 SASEGT. The CDR3 extends over 15 amino acids. Trimming pared 2 bases from V and 2 bases from J, leaving 12 bases between.

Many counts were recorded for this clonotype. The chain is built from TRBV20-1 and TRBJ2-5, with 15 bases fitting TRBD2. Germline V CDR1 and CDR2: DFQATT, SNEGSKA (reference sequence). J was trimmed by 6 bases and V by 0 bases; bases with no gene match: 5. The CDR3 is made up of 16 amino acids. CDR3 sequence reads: CSAREGGLAGGKTQYF. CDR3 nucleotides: TGCAGTGCTAGAGAGGGTGGACTAGCGGGAGGGAAGACCCAGTACTTC.

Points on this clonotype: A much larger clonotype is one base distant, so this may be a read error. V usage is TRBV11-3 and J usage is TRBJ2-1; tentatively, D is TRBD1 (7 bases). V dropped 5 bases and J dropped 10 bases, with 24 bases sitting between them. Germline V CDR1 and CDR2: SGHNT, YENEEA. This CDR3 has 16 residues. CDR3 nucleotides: TGTGCCAGCAGCCCCAGGAGCAGGGGGGACTCCTACGAGCAGTTCTTC. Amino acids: CASSPRSRGDSYEQFF.

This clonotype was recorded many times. Here the CDR3 reads CASSPVDFSYEQYF. CDR3 DNA: TGTGCCAGCTCACCAGTTGACTTCTCCTACGAGCAGTACTTC. The chain uses TRBV18 and TRBJ2-7; D remains unclear. With 2 bases removed from V and 0 bases from J, the gap between germline ends came to 8 bases. Germline V gene data show CDR1 as KGHSH and CDR2 as LQKENI. This CDR3 is 14 amino acids long.

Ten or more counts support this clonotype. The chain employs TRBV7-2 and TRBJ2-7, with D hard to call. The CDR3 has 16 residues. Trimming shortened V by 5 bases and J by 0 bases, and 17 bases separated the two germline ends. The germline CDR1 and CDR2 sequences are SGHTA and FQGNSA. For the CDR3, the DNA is TGTGCCAGCAGCCATCCGCGCCAGCACTTCTCCTACGAGCAGTACTTC. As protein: CASSHPRQHFSYEQYF. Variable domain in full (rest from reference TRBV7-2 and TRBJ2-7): GAGVSQSPSNKVTEKGKDVELRCDPISGHTALYWYRQSLGQGLEFLIYFQGNSAPDKSGLPSDRFSAERTGGSVSTLTIQRTQQEDSAVYLCASSHPRQHFSYEQYFGPGTRLTVT.

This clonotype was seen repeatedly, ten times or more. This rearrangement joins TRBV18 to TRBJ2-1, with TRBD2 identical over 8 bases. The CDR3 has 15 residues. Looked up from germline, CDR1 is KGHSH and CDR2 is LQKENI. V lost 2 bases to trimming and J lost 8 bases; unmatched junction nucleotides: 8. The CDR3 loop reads CASSPISAGGYEQFF. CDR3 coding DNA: TGTGCCAGCTCACCAATATCGGCGGGAGGCTATGAGCAGTTCTTC.

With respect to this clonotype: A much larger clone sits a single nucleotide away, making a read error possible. CDR3 bases: TGTGCCAGCAGCGCCCGCCGCAGACTAGCGGGAGGGCCGTCCAAAAACATTCAGTACTTC. Translating it yields CASSARRRLAGGPSKNIQYF. The chain combines TRBV7-9 with TRBJ2-4, with TRBD2 matching over 14 bases. CDR3 length: 20 residues. Losses at the gene ends were 5 bases for V and 2 bases for J; bases not matched to a gene: 14. Germline V gives CDR1 SEHNR, CDR2 FQNEAQ (reference sequence).

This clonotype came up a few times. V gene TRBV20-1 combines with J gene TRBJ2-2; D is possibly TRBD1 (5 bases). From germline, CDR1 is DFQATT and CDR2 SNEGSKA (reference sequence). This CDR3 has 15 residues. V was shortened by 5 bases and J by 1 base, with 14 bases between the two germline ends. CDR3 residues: CSAVSPGLNTGELFF. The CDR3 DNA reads TGCAGTGCTGTAAGCCCAGGGCTGAACACCGGGGAGCTGTTTTTT.

The CDR3 nucleotides read TGTGCCAGCAGCCGACCGGGACTAGCGGCTAGCACAGATACGCAGTATTTT. It translates to CASSRPGLAASTDTQYF. V is TRBV7-2 and J is TRBJ2-3, with 11 nucleotides matching TRBD2. The CDR3 runs to 17 residues. With 5 bases clipped from V and 0 bases from J, the junction kept 7 bases outside the gene matches. Germline CDR1 and CDR2: SGHTA and FQGNSA.

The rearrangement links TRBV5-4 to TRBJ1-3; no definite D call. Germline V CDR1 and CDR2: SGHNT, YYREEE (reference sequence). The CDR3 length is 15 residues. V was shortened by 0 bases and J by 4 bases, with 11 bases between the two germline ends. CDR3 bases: TGTGCCAGCAGCTTGGATCGAAGGCCCGGAAACACCATATATTTT. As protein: CASSLDRRPGNTIYF.